These T cell receptor beta chains were read from a single sample in a study of spatial heterogeneity in lung cancer. TCRdb recomputed calls from the 5' RACE reads with MiXCR, one row per CDR3 protein. Here the sample spans tens of thousands of distinct CDR3 sequences, 5.2% being singletons. Sequencing used PBMCs, obtained at surgery. The receptors originated from a female donor with early-stage non-small cell lung cancer. Each CDR3 is given with its conserved first and last residue. The order of the fields is D gene, J gene, clone size, V gene, CDR3 DNA, CDR3 protein. A D gene is named only where the DNA matches it firmly. Where a row states a size, it is once, few, many or the class of an expanded clone; other rows omit it.

D gene: -
J gene: TRBJ1-4
clone size: many
V gene: TRBV5-1
CDR3 DNA: TGCGCCAGCAGCTTAGGCCCCAAAGGAGAAAAACTGTTTTTT
CDR3 protein: CASSLGPKGEKLFF

D gene: -
J gene: TRBJ2-1
clone size: few
V gene: TRBV12-3/TRBV12-4
CDR3 DNA: TGTGCCAGCAGTTATAGGTTTGGAGGTGAGCAGTTCTTC
CDR3 protein: CASSYRFGGEQFF

D gene: -
J gene: TRBJ1-2
clone size: many
V gene: TRBV14
CDR3 DNA: TGTGCCAGCAGTGAACAGAACTATGGCTACACCTTC
CDR3 protein: CASSEQNYGYTF

D gene: TRBD1
J gene: TRBJ1-2
clone size: -
V gene: TRBV18
CDR3 DNA: TGTGCCAGCTCACCACCCGGAGGGGACAGGAGCTATGGCTACACCTTC
CDR3 protein: CASSPPGGDRSYGYTF

D gene: -
J gene: TRBJ1-6
clone size: -
V gene: TRBV5-4
CDR3 DNA: TGTGCCAGCAAATCGAACAGTGGGGGCGCATCCTATAATTCACCCCTCCACTTT
CDR3 protein: CASKSNSGGASYNSPLHF

D gene: -
J gene: TRBJ1-1
clone size: few
V gene: TRBV6-6
CDR3 DNA: TGTGCCAGCAGTTACGCCGGATCCGGCGCAGTAGCTTTCTTT
CDR3 protein: CASSYAGSGAVAFF

D gene: -
J gene: TRBJ1-1
clone size: -
V gene: TRBV30
CDR3 DNA: TGTGCCTGGAGTGTAAGACACAACACTGAAGCTTTCTTT
CDR3 protein: CAWSVRHNTEAFF

D gene: TRBD2
J gene: TRBJ2-7
clone size: many
V gene: TRBV7-2
CDR3 DNA: TGTGCCAGCAGCTCGACGGGGGGCGAGCAGTACTTC
CDR3 protein: CASSSTGGEQYF

D gene: TRBD2
J gene: TRBJ2-5
clone size: many
V gene: TRBV4-2
CDR3 DNA: TGTGCCAGCAGCCAAGTGGGACTAGCGGGGGTGGAGACCCAGTACTTC
CDR3 protein: CASSQVGLAGVETQYF

D gene: -
J gene: TRBJ2-3
clone size: many
V gene: TRBV29-1
CDR3 DNA: TGCAGCGTGGGGCAGGGTCCTAGCACAGATACGCAGTATTTT
CDR3 protein: CSVGQGPSTDTQYF

D gene: TRBD2
J gene: TRBJ2-7
clone size: many
V gene: TRBV7-2
CDR3 DNA: TGTGCCAGCAGCTTACGGGGGGGCCAGGAGCAGTACTTC
CDR3 protein: CASSLRGGQEQYF